The sequence of this T cell receptor (beta chain) was determined in a study of blood T cell repertoires in COVID-19. Study-wide background: T cells, B-cell-depleted T cells, or PBMCs provided the cDNA or gDNA that served as material.

J was trimmed by 0 bases and V by 0 bases; bases with no gene match: 3. This CDR3 has 17 amino acids. The germline V gene encodes CDR1 ENHRY and CDR2 SYGVKD. The assay was immunoSEQ multiplex PCR, and TCRdb's table has in-frame clones only and misses some. The table includes 130,000 to 150,000 clones, approximately 79% detected once. The chain joins TRBV10-3 to TRBJ1-4; 8 positions match TRBD1. This receptor was taken from a man in his forties or fifties with active or convalescent COVID-19. The sequencing sample was made of peripheral blood. Here the CDR3 DNA reads TGTGCCATCAGTGAGTCGCAGGGGGCGCCAACTAATGAAAAACTGTTTTTT. Amino acid sequence: CAISESQGAPTNEKLFF.